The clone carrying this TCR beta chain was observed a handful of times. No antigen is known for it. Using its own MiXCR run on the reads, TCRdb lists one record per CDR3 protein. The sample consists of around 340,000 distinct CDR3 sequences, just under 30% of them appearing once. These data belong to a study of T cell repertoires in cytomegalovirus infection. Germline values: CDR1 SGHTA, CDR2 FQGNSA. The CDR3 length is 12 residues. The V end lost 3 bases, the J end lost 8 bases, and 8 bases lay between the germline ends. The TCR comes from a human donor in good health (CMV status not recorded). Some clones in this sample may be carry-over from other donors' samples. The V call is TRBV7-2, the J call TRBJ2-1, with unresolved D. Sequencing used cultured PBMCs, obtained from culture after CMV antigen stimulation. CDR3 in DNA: TGTGCCAGCAGCTTCTCCGTTGATGAGCAGTTCTTC. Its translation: CASSFSVDEQFF.